One T cell receptor (beta chain) is described in this entry. This CDR3 is built from 12 residues. The J segment lost 3 bases and the V segment lost 10 bases, leaving 6 bases of the junction unmatched. CDR1 is ENHRY, CDR2 SYGVKD, per germline. The data derive from a study of graft-versus-host responses after intestinal transplantation. Assay used: immunoSEQ multiplex PCR; TCRdb lists only in-frame clones, some missing. The table has roughly 80,000 clones, about 90% seen once. The receptor comes from a human patient who received an intestinal transplant, so some T cells may come from the graft donor. The rearrangement uses TRBV10-3 and TRBJ2-7, with 7 nucleotides matching TRBD1. The sample in question was PBMCs, obtained 98 days after intestinal transplantation. CDR3 sequence (DNA): TGTGCCACCCGGGACAGCTTCTACGAGCAGTACTTC. Its translation is CATRDSFYEQYF.